The present T cell receptor (beta chain) was sequenced within a study of control samples from healthy donors and cancer patients. This CDR3 is 14 amino acids long. Trimming removed 0 bases from V and 0 bases from J, with 7 bases in between. Germline CDR1 SGHRS, CDR2 YFSETQ. Clones were sequenced by immunoSEQ multiplex PCR, and TCRdb holds only the in-frame ones, with some missing. The sample includes about 94,000 clones, about nine tenths of them seen just once. The genes are TRBV5-1 and TRBJ2-7; D may be TRBD1 (6 bases). This sequence originates from a woman aged 18-29 years in good health. What was sequenced was blood. The CDR3 nucleotides read TGCGCCAGCAGCTTGGGGACAGCCTCCTACGAGCAGTACTTC. It translates to CASSLGTASYEQYF.